Listed below are T cell receptor beta chains from one sample, sequenced in a study of cytomegalovirus exposure and HLA in healthy donors. Data came from immunoSEQ multiplex PCR; TCRdb stores just in-frame clones and leaves some out. The sample has some 170,000 clones; roughly 76% are singletons. The sample taken for sequencing was PBMCs. The receptor set was obtained from a woman aged 18-30 years in good health and CMV-seropositive. The CDR3 runs from the conserved cysteine through the conserved F or W. The D gene is left open where the match is weak. Only part of the rows carry a size: once, few, many, or a class if the clone is expanded.

V	size	D	J	DNA	CDR3
TRBV14	once	TRBD2	TRBJ2-7	TGTGCCAGCAGCCAAGATGGGACTAGCGGGGGGCGGTACGAGCAGTACTTC	CASSQDGTSGGRYEQYF
TRBV7-9	-	-	TRBJ2-7	TGTGCCAGCAGCCCAAGTGGGGCCAGGCCCTACGAGCAGTACTTC	CASSPSGARPYEQYF
TRBV5-1	-	-	TRBJ2-7	TGCGCCAGCAGCAACGGGGTTGGCTACGAGCAGTACTTC	CASSNGVGYEQYF
TRBV5-1	-	-	TRBJ1-2	TGCGCCAGCAGCTTGGCCTGGCAGGGGAACTATGGCTACACCTTC	CASSLAWQGNYGYTF
TRBV30	once	TRBD2	TRBJ2-1	TGTGCCTGGAGTGTATTCAAGGGACTACGATACAATGAGCAGTTCTTC	CAWSVFKGLRYNEQFF
TRBV9	-	-	TRBJ1-2	TGTGCCAGCAGCGTTGACTTGGACTATGGCTACACCTTC	CASSVDLDYGYTF
TRBV5-4	-	TRBD1	TRBJ2-7	TGTGCCAGCAGCCCCCGGACAGGGTCCCACGAGCAGTACTTC	CASSPRTGSHEQYF
TRBV10-2	few	-	TRBJ2-6	TGCGCCAGCAGTGAATCATCCACTCTTCCTGGGGCCAACGTCCTGACTTTC	CASSESSTLPGANVLTF
TRBV19	-	TRBD1	TRBJ2-1	TGTGCCAGTAGTCCATGGGACAGGGGTCCCACTGAGCAGTTCTTC	CASSPWDRGPTEQFF
TRBV13	-	-	TRBJ1-1	TGTGCCAGCAGTTCGGGGGGCCTGAACACTGAAGCTTTCTTT	CASSSGGLNTEAFF
TRBV7-2	-	-	TRBJ1-3	TGTGCCAGCAGCAGCACAGGTGGAAGCACCATATATTTT	CASSSTGGSTIYF
TRBV5-1	-	-	TRBJ2-2	TGCGCCAGCAGCTTCTTACAGGCGAACACCGGGGAGCTGTTTTTT	CASSFLQANTGELFF
TRBV6-6	few	TRBD1	TRBJ1-3	TGTGCCAGCAGTTGGACAGGGCATGGAAACACCATATATTTT	CASSWTGHGNTIYF
TRBV28	-	-	TRBJ1-1	TGTGCCAGCAGTTTGGATGGGCCCAATCTAACTGAAGCTTTCTTT	CASSLDGPNLTEAFF
TRBV19	-	TRBD1	TRBJ2-6	TGTGCCAGTAGTATACAGGGGGCGCCCGGGGCCAACGTCCTGACTTTC	CASSIQGAPGANVLTF
TRBV18	-	-	TRBJ1-5	TGTGCCAGCTCACCTCCTAATCAGCCCCAGCATTTT	CASSPPNQPQHF
TRBV27	-	-	TRBJ2-7	TGTGCCAGCAGCCTGTTGGGGGACTACGAGCAGTACTTC	CASSLLGDYEQYF
TRBV5-4	-	TRBD2	TRBJ2-7	TGTGCCAGCAGCCCCGGACTAGCGGGGGGGGCCGAGCAGTACTTC	CASSPGLAGGAEQYF
TRBV21-1	-	-	TRBJ2-2	TGTGCCAGCAGCGAGGCAGGGGGGCAAGTCCCCGGGGAGCTGCTTTTT	CASSEAGGQVPGELLF
TRBV2	-	TRBD1	TRBJ2-5	TGTGCCAGCAGTCGCGACAGGGCGACCCAAGAGACCCAGTACTTC	CASSRDRATQETQYF
TRBV6-5	-	-	TRBJ2-5	TGTGCCAGCAGATCCAACGGGGTAGAGACCCAGTACTTC	CASRSNGVETQYF
TRBV21-1	-	-	TRBJ2-5	TGTGCCAGCAGCAATGTCACTAGCGGGGGACTGCGTGAGACCCAGTACTTC	CASSNVTSGGLRETQYF
TRBV6-1	-	-	TRBJ1-1	TGTGCCAGCAGTGAAAATACAGGGGAAGCTTTCTTT	CASSENTGEAFF
TRBV5-6	-	-	TRBJ1-6	TGTGCCAGCAGCTTTGGGTGGGGGCCGGATTCACCCCTCCACTTT	CASSFGWGPDSPLHF
TRBV5-1	-	-	TRBJ1-2	TGCGCCAGCAGCTCAGCGGTGGTCGCGGACTATGGCTACACCTTC	CASSSAVVADYGYTF
TRBV4-2	few	TRBD2	TRBJ2-2	TGTGCCAGCAGCCAAGACGGGAGGGTGGAGTCCGGGGAGCTGTTTTTT	CASSQDGRVESGELFF
TRBV19	-	-	TRBJ2-7	TGTGCCAGTAGTATAGTGGGGGGAGGCGAGCAGTACTTC	CASSIVGGGEQYF
TRBV7-2	few	-	TRBJ2-5	TGTGCCAGCAGCCCGACTAGGCAAGAGACCCAGTACTTC	CASSPTRQETQYF
TRBV5-1	-	-	TRBJ1-2	TGCGCCAGCAGCTTGTCGGCAGGCGATGGCTACACCTTC	CASSLSAGDGYTF
TRBV29-1	-	TRBD1	TRBJ1-4	TGCAGCGCCTTAGGACAGGGGGCGACGACTAATGAAAAACTGTTTTTT	CSALGQGATTNEKLFF
TRBV7-9	-	-	TRBJ1-6	TGTGCCAGCAGCAAAGCGGGGACAAATAATTCACCCCTCCACTTT	CASSKAGTNNSPLHF
TRBV7-9	-	-	TRBJ1-6	TGTGCCAGCAGCTTCGGAGGTGAATTTAGCAGCTCCTATAATTCACCCCTCCACTTT	CASSFGGEFSSSYNSPLHF
TRBV5-1	-	-	TRBJ2-4	TGCGCCAGCAGCTTGGAAGGCGGAAAAAACATTCAGTACTTC	CASSLEGGKNIQYF
TRBV30	-	TRBD2	TRBJ2-1	TGTGCCGCGGCCACGGGAGGGTACAATGAGCAGTTCTTC	CAAATGGYNEQFF
TRBV7-8	-	TRBD2	TRBJ2-1	TGTGCCAGCAGCCCAGGGTTTGGGGGCGGGGGGTCCTACAATGAGCAGTTCTTC	CASSPGFGGGGSYNEQFF
TRBV11-3	-	TRBD1	TRBJ1-5	TGTGCCAGCAGCTTAGTTCTGGGACAGGTTGATCAGCCCCAGCATTTT	CASSLVLGQVDQPQHF
TRBV6-1	-	-	TRBJ2-3	TGTGCCAGCAGGGAGCAGGGTAAAGCCCCATCGCAGTATTTT	CASREQGKAPSQYF
TRBV27	-	-	TRBJ1-1	TGTGCCAGCAGTTTAGTAACGACCGGGGCAGGGGACACTGAAGCTTTCTTT	CASSLVTTGAGDTEAFF
TRBV5-1	once	-	TRBJ1-1	TGCGCCAGCAGCTTGGCCCTGGGGGGAGGCACTGAAGCTTTCTTT	CASSLALGGGTEAFF
TRBV6-5	-	-	TRBJ1-4	TGTGCCAGCAGTTCACCAGGGACACCGAATGAAAAACTGTTTTTT	CASSSPGTPNEKLFF
TRBV5-6	-	-	TRBJ1-2	TGTGCCAGCAGAAGGGTGGACAGAGATTCTTATGGCTACACCTTC	CASRRVDRDSYGYTF